The T cell receptor beta chain described here comes from a study of PD-1 blockade in classical Hodgkin lymphoma. Study-level points and caveats: In CD4+ cells, TCR diversity went up significantly by C4D1, but in CD8+ cells it did not. Newly diagnosed patients had baseline TCR diversity that was reportedly lower than that of healthy donors. What caused the repertoire differences, perhaps disease activity or prior therapy, remains undefined.

Turning to this clone: Its antigen is unknown.

Clones were read by immunoSEQ multiplex PCR, and TCRdb kept only the in-frame ones, dropping some. The data hold 34,000 or so clones, with roughly nine tenths observed a single time. Trimming stripped 5 bases from V and 7 bases from J, with 18 bases between. The CDR3 loop spans 14 amino acids. The germline V gene has CDR1 PRHDT and CDR2 FYEKMQ (reference sequence). The time point: cycle 4 day 1 (C4D1), after six to seven weeks of nivolumab. There was relapse after autologous stem cell transplantation in every patient, and there was variation in brentuximab vedotin exposure. Magnetic negative selection served to purify CD4+ T cells out of PBMCs that had been thawed.

This TCR derives from a human donor with classical Hodgkin lymphoma. The V call is TRBV13, the J call TRBJ2-7, with a possible D match to TRBD1 (6 bases). The sample was CD4+ T cells from blood, taken before the fourth cycle of nivolumab. CDR3 sequence: CASSMRGGGEEQYF. As DNA, the CDR3 is TGTGCCAGCAGCATGCGAGGGGGTGGTGAGGAGCAGTACTTC.